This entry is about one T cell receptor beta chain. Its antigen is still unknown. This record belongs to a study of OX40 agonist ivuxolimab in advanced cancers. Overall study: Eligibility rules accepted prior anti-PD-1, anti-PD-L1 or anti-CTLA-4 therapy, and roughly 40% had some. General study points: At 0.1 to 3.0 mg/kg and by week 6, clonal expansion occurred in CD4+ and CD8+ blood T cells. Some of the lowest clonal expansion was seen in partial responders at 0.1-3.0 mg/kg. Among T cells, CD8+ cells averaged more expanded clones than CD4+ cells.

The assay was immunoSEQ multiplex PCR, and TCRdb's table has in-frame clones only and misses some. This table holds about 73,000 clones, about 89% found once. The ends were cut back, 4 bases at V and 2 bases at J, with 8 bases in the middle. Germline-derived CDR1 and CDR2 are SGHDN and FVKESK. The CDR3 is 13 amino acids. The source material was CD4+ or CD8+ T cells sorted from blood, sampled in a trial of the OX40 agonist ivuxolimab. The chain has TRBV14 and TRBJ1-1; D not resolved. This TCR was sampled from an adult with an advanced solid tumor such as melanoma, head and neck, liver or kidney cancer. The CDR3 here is CASSRDLNTEAFF. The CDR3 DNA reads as TGTGCCAGCAGCCGAGATCTTAACACTGAAGCTTTCTTT.